The T cell receptor beta chain described here comes from a study of radiation and T cells in renal cell carcinoma. Repertoires were generated with immunoSEQ multiplex PCR, while TCRdb's copy carries only in-frame clones and drops some. The sample holds roughly 82,000 clones, about 88% seen once. The V gene's germline CDR1 is SGHNT and CDR2 YYREEE (reference sequence). Unmatched junction bases numbered 12, after V lost 5 bases and J lost 8 bases. The CDR3 spans 15 residues. Time point noted: blood 4 weeks post-SBRT, at nephrectomy. This sample's treatment: 15 Gy SBRT to primary tumor, nephrectomy 4 weeks later.

This TCR derives from a woman in her seventies with renal cell carcinoma. Material: blood, obtained from a patient whose treatment included radiotherapy and nephrectomy. V usage is TRBV5-4 and J usage is TRBJ2-1, with TRBD1 identical over 8 bases. The DNA for the CDR3 is TGTGCCAGCAGTACGGGGCTACAGACAGGGGATGAGCAGTTCTTC. Its protein is CASSTGLQTGDEQFF.